This is a list of T cell receptor beta chains from one sample in a study of human T cells and chemical hapten exposure. One entry per CDR3 protein results from TCRdb running MiXCR on the reads. The sample includes about 120,000 distinct CDR3 sequences, over 7.5% of them seen just once. Sequencing was done on a sample of whole blood. Receptors were obtained from a human donor in good health. Some clones in this sample may be carry-over from other donors' samples. The CDR3 runs from the conserved cysteine through the conserved F or W. The order of the fields is J gene, V gene, clone size, D gene, CDR3 length, CDR3 protein, CDR3 DNA. A D gene is named only where the DNA matches it firmly. Size is omitted from some rows. Given values are once, few, many or a class for expanded clones.

TRBJ2-3	TRBV27	few	.	13	CASSPQVPDTQYF	TGTGCCAGCAGTCCACAGGTTCCCGATACGCAGTATTTT
TRBJ2-3	TRBV20-1	.	.	13	CSAENQGPDTQYF	TGCAGTGCTGAAAACCAGGGGCCAGATACGCAGTATTTT
TRBJ2-7	TRBV3-1	few	.	14	CASSLRGGTYEQYF	TGTGCCAGCAGCCTAAGAGGAGGAACCTACGAGCAGTACTTC
TRBJ2-2	TRBV20-1	many	.	16	CSARDPAGDNTGELFF	TGCAGTGCTAGAGATCCCGCAGGGGATAACACCGGGGAGCTGTTTTTT
TRBJ1-2	TRBV23-1	many	.	11	CAPQGGVGYTF	TGCGCCCCTCAAGGGGGAGTAGGCTACACCTTC
TRBJ2-3	TRBV7-2	few	TRBD1	17	CASSSYDQGAPTDTQYF	TGTGCCAGCAGCTCCTATGACCAGGGGGCCCCCACAGATACGCAGTATTTT
TRBJ2-1	TRBV4-1	.	.	13	CASSQDEGTSSFF	TGCGCCAGCAGCCAAGATGAGGGGACAAGTTCGTTCTTC
TRBJ2-4	TRBV12-3/TRBV12-4	.	TRBD1	14	CASRDRAPKNIQYF	TGTGCCAGCAGGGACAGGGCCCCCAAAAACATTCAGTACTTC
TRBJ1-5	TRBV7-9	many	.	13	CASSLGLNQPQHF	TGTGCCAGCAGCTTAGGGCTCAATCAGCCCCAGCATTTT
TRBJ2-1	TRBV9	.	TRBD1	14	CASSFSDRTNEQFF	TGTGCCAGCAGCTTTTCGGACAGGACCAATGAGCAGTTCTTC
TRBJ1-2	TRBV29-1	.	.	13	CSALGGSNYGYTF	TGCAGCGCCTTGGGGGGATCTAACTATGGCTACACCTTC
TRBJ2-3	TRBV19	.	.	14	CASSMVGVTDTQYF	TGTGCCAGTAGTATGGTCGGGGTTACAGATACGCAGTATTTT
TRBJ1-1	TRBV6-5	few	TRBD1	15	CASSSSGTANTEAFF	TGTGCCAGCAGTTCATCCGGGACAGCGAACACTGAAGCTTTCTTT
TRBJ2-7	TRBV12-3/TRBV12-4	many	TRBD1	15	CASSSRTGFPYEQYF	TGTGCCAGCAGTTCCAGGACAGGCTTCCCCTACGAGCAGTACTTC
TRBJ2-7	TRBV11-2	few	.	14	CASSPTRGSYEQYF	TGTGCCAGCAGCCCGACACGGGGCTCCTACGAGCAGTACTTC
TRBJ2-1	TRBV6-2/TRBV6-3	many	TRBD1	22	CASRQRQGTSSRLSSSYNEQFF	TGTGCCAGCAGGCAACGACAGGGAACAAGTTCGAGACTCTCGAGCTCCTACAATGAGCAGTTCTTC
TRBJ2-5	TRBV25-1	many	TRBD1	15	CASSVYRGRKETQYF	TGTGCCAGCAGTGTGTACAGGGGGCGCAAAGAGACCCAGTACTTC
TRBJ2-7	TRBV5-1	.	.	15	CASSPSRAGSYEQYF	TGCGCCAGCAGCCCATCAAGAGCAGGGTCCTACGAGCAGTACTTC
TRBJ2-2	TRBV7-9	.	.	14	CASSSDIYTGELFF	TGTGCCAGCAGCTCGGACATTTACACCGGGGAGCTGTTTTTT
TRBJ2-2	TRBV5-4	.	.	16	CASGLPTGHNTGELFF	TGTGCCAGCGGCTTGCCGACAGGACACAACACCGGGGAGCTGTTTTTT
TRBJ2-1	TRBV5-4	.	TRBD2	14	CASSFERGYNEQFF	TGTGCCAGCAGCTTCGAGCGGGGTTACAATGAGCAGTTCTTC
TRBJ2-1	TRBV5-1	once	TRBD2	14	CASSFTSGRDEQFF	TGCGCCAGCAGCTTCACTAGCGGGAGAGATGAGCAGTTCTTC
TRBJ2-5	TRBV4-3	few	TRBD2	15	CASSQVGEGGETQYF	TGCGCCAGCAGCCAAGTTGGGGAGGGTGGAGAGACCCAGTACTTC
TRBJ1-6	TRBV6-4	many	.	13	CASSPGWDSPLHF	TGTGCCAGCAGTCCGGGTTGGGATTCACCCCTCCACTTT
TRBJ1-1	TRBV19	many	.	15	CASSIPGRRNTEAFF	TGTGCCAGTAGTATCCCCGGCCGCCGGAACACTGAAGCTTTCTTT
TRBJ2-7	TRBV7-9	.	.	12	CASTKRAYEQYF	TGTGCCAGCACCAAGAGAGCCTACGAGCAGTACTTC
TRBJ1-1	TRBV5-1	few	TRBD1	15	CASSTGQGKNTEAFF	TGCGCCAGCAGCACCGGACAGGGAAAGAACACTGAAGCTTTCTTT
TRBJ1-1	TRBV20-1	many	.	16	CSARGALGVSSTEAFF	TGCAGTGCTAGAGGGGCCCTCGGGGTCTCATCCACTGAAGCTTTCTTT
TRBJ2-3	TRBV9	.	.	15	CASSVGSYSTDTQYF	TGTGCCAGCAGCGTAGGGTCATATAGCACAGATACGCAGTATTTT
TRBJ2-3	TRBV19	few	TRBD1	21	CASTGQGRRVAEGYNTDTQYF	TGTGCCAGTACCGGACAGGGTAGGCGAGTGGCCGAGGGGTATAACACAGATACGCAGTATTTT
TRBJ2-7	TRBV20-1	few	.	12	CSARDQDREQYF	TGCAGTGCTAGAGATCAGGACCGAGAGCAGTACTTC
TRBJ1-5	TRBV7-2	many	TRBD1	17	CASSRRTGVPFNQPQHF	TGTGCCAGCAGCCGGAGGACAGGCGTCCCCTTCAATCAGCCCCAGCATTTT
TRBJ2-7	TRBV20-1	few	TRBD2	15	CSAQEGTSGTYEQYF	TGCAGTGCTCAAGAAGGGACTAGCGGCACCTACGAGCAGTACTTC
TRBJ2-5	TRBV7-8	.	.	15	CASSLPGTSEETQYF	TGTGCCAGCAGCTTACCGGGGACTTCTGAAGAGACCCAGTACTTC
TRBJ1-5	TRBV7-2	.	TRBD1	15	CASSRGQGFNQPQHF	TGTGCCAGCAGCCGGGGACAGGGGTTCAATCAGCCCCAGCATTTT
TRBJ1-1	TRBV12-5	few	.	13	CASGPLGGTEAFF	TGTGCTAGTGGCCCCCTAGGGGGAACTGAAGCTTTCTTT
TRBJ1-3	TRBV11-2	few	.	15	CASSRLQGTGNTIYF	TGTGCCAGCAGCCGTTTGCAGGGGACTGGAAACACCATATATTTT
TRBJ1-6	TRBV12-3/TRBV12-4	many	TRBD1	19	CASSPSPDRGGSYNSPLHF	TGTGCCAGCAGTCCCAGCCCCGACAGGGGAGGCTCCTATAATTCACCCCTCCACTTT
TRBJ2-1	TRBV4-1	few	TRBD1	13	CASRDRGRNEQFF	TGCGCCAGCAGAGACAGGGGCCGCAATGAGCAGTTCTTC